Listed below are T cell receptor beta chains from one sample, sequenced in a study of T cell responses to AZD1222 COVID-19 vaccine. Some clones are missing from TCRdb's copy, which holds only in-frame ones; the method was immunoSEQ multiplex PCR. The table shows approximately 100,000 clones, with roughly 86% occurring only once. Sequencing used peripheral blood, obtained 28 days after the second AZD1222 dose. Every receptor here comes from an adult who received the AZD1222 COVID-19 vaccine. Both conserved end residues are part of each CDR3. Each record gives: clone size, V gene, D gene, J gene, CDR3 protein, CDR3 DNA. D genes are given only for firm matches. A clone size is listed for some rows: how often the clone was seen (once, few, many), or a class if it is expanded.

once	TRBV27	TRBD2	TRBJ2-1	CASSGRTSGRANNEQFF	TGTGCCAGCAGTGGTAGGACTAGCGGGAGAGCAAACAATGAGCAGTTCTTC
NA	TRBV6-2/TRBV6-3	NA	TRBJ1-5	CASSNQGRWDQPQHF	TGTGCCAGCAGTAATCAGGGGCGCTGGGATCAGCCCCAGCATTTT
NA	TRBV5-8	TRBD1	TRBJ1-2	CASSLGQGNYGYTF	TGTGCCAGCAGCTTGGGACAGGGAAACTATGGCTACACCTTC
NA	TRBV10-3	TRBD1	TRBJ1-1	CAIRDRGTEAFF	TGTGCCATCAGGGACAGGGGCACTGAAGCTTTCTTT
NA	TRBV12-5	NA	TRBJ2-3	CASGLGTSSTDTQYF	TGTGCTAGTGGTTTGGGGACTTCTAGCACAGATACGCAGTATTTT
NA	TRBV10-3	NA	TRBJ2-7	CAISGPGSYEQYF	TGTGCCATCAGTGGCCCAGGCTCCTACGAGCAGTACTTC
few	TRBV10-3	TRBD1	TRBJ1-1	CAISGDIQGTEAFF	TGTGCCATCAGTGGGGACATACAGGGGACTGAAGCTTTCTTT
NA	TRBV7-7	TRBD2	TRBJ2-3	CASSQLAGGSGTDTQYF	TGTGCCAGCAGCCAACTAGCGGGAGGGTCGGGCACAGATACGCAGTATTTT
NA	TRBV7-2	NA	TRBJ2-3	CASSSGTYTDTQYF	TGTGCCAGCAGCTCCGGGACTTACACAGATACGCAGTATTTT
NA	TRBV5-1	NA	TRBJ1-2	CASSSGPSDLTNYGYTF	TGCGCCAGCAGCTCGGGTCCCTCCGATCTAACTAACTATGGCTACACCTTC
NA	TRBV15	NA	TRBJ1-2	CATSRDRQRPGGYTF	TGTGCCACCAGCAGAGATCGACAGCGTCCTGGGGGCTACACCTTC
NA	TRBV30	NA	TRBJ2-3	CAWSVSSGDTQYF	TGTGCCTGGAGTGTCTCGTCAGGAGATACGCAGTATTTT
NA	TRBV7-3	TRBD1	TRBJ1-6	CASTSGGAESPLHF	TGTGCCAGCACCTCAGGGGGGGCGGAATCACCCCTCCACTTT
NA	TRBV5-6	NA	TRBJ2-3	CASNRGLGGTDTQYF	TGTGCCAGCAACAGGGGACTAGGGGGGACAGATACGCAGTATTTT
NA	TRBV24-1	NA	TRBJ1-2	CATSDGSHPNYGYTF	TGTGCCACCAGTGATGGCAGCCATCCTAACTATGGCTACACCTTC
NA	TRBV9	NA	TRBJ2-7	CASSVGVADYQQYF	TGTGCCAGCAGCGTAGGTGTGGCCGACTACCAGCAGTACTTC
NA	TRBV4-3	TRBD1	TRBJ1-2	CASSQGDNRGRYGYTF	TGCGCCAGCAGCCAAGGAGATAACAGGGGGCGGTATGGCTACACCTTC
NA	TRBV7-9	NA	TRBJ1-5	CASSPQGFGNQPQHF	TGTGCCAGCAGCCCACAGGGATTTGGGAATCAGCCCCAGCATTTT
NA	TRBV7-8	NA	TRBJ1-4	CASSLAKGGEKLFF	TGTGCCAGCAGCTTAGCGAAGGGAGGAGAAAAACTGTTTTTT
once	TRBV7-2	NA	TRBJ2-3	CASSFSSTDTQYF	TGTGCCAGCAGCTTTTCTAGCACAGATACGCAGTATTTT
NA	TRBV19	NA	TRBJ1-2	CASSTAHRGAYGYTF	TGTGCCAGTAGTACCGCACATCGGGGGGCGTATGGCTACACCTTC
NA	TRBV19	NA	TRBJ1-2	CASSEDRQANYGYTF	TGTGCCAGTAGTGAAGACAGGCAAGCTAACTATGGCTACACCTTC
NA	TRBV27	NA	TRBJ2-1	CASSFFAPSSYNEQFF	TGTGCCAGCAGTTTTTTTGCCCCGAGCTCCTACAATGAGCAGTTCTTC
NA	TRBV5-1	TRBD1	TRBJ1-1	CASSVGQGNTEAFF	TGCGCCAGCAGCGTAGGACAGGGAAACACTGAAGCTTTCTTT
once	TRBV7-2	NA	TRBJ1-1	CASSLRPGGGHTEAFF	TGTGCCAGCAGCTTACGTCCGGGCGGTGGGCACACTGAAGCTTTCTTT
NA	TRBV10-3	TRBD1	TRBJ1-1	CAISSGTDPQNTEAFF	TGTGCCATCAGCTCCGGGACAGATCCCCAGAACACTGAAGCTTTCTTT